These 27 T cell receptor beta chains share one sample of origin, sequenced in a study of blood T cell repertoires in COVID-19. The protocol was immunoSEQ multiplex PCR, while the TCRdb copy is restricted to in-frame clones and leaves out a portion. The data show roughly 25,000 clones, around 61% seen once. Sequencing input: peripheral blood. The receptors originated from a man aged 55 to 70 with active or convalescent COVID-19.

The CDR3 DNA reads as TGTGCCAGCAGCCCGGTGGGCGGCACAGATACGCAGTATTTT. This codes for CASSPVGGTDTQYF. The chain uses TRBV7-9 and TRBJ2-3; D is undetermined. Germline CDR1 is SEHNR and CDR2 is FQNEAQ (reference sequence). The CDR3 runs to 14 residues. Trimming left V 5 bases short and J 1 base short, with 10 bases between.

This clone was observed a handful of times. The chain couples TRBV24-1 to TRBJ2-7; D is perhaps TRBD1 (6 bases). CDR1 is KGHDR, CDR2 SFDVKD, per germline. The germline V and J ends were trimmed by 1 base and 2 bases, with 14 bases remaining between them. The CDR3 has 16 amino acids. CDR3 nucleotide sequence: TGTGCCACCAGTGATTTAGGCCACAGGGTCCCCTACGAGCAGTACTTC. It is translated as CATSDLGHRVPYEQYF.

This CDR3 reads CASSSPTGGYTEAFF. CDR3 nucleotides: TGTGCCAGCAGCTCCCCAACAGGGGGCTACACTGAAGCTTTCTTT. The chain carries TRBV11-2 and TRBJ1-1, with 9 positions matching TRBD1. V dropped 4 bases and J dropped 3; count of bases not matched to a gene: 6. CDR3 size: 15 residues. CDR1 SGHAT and CDR2 FQNNGV come from the germline V gene. Filled out from reference TRBV11-2 and TRBJ1-1, the complete variable domain reads EAGVAQSPRYKIIEKRQSVAFWCNPISGHATLYWYQQILGQGPKLLIQFQNNGVVDDSQLPKDRFSAERLKGVDSTLKIQPAKLEDSAVYLCASSSPTGGYTEAFFGQGTRLTVV.

The V call is TRBV10-3, the J call TRBJ2-2; 11 nucleotides align to TRBD1. With V trimmed by 7 bases and J by 6 bases, 4 bases remained unmatched. Germline V gene data show CDR1 as ENHRY and CDR2 as SYGVKD. This CDR3 spans 14 amino acids. In nucleotides, the CDR3 is TGTGCCATCAAAGGGACAGGGGGGTCCGGGGAGCTGTTTTTT. Its protein product is CAIKGTGGSGELFF.

This chain uses TRBV6-5 with TRBJ2-1; 11 bases fit TRBD2. The CDR3 has 16 amino acids. Germline CDR1 is MNHEY and CDR2 is SVGAGI. V shed 2 bases, J shed 5 bases, and the junction held 5 bases outside the gene matches. The CDR3 here is CASSYRTSGPNNEQFF. In DNA form, the CDR3 reads TGTGCCAGCAGTTACCGGACTAGCGGGCCAAACAATGAGCAGTTCTTC.

This sequence joins TRBV9 and TRBJ1-3, with D tentatively TRBD1 (5 bases). V gave up 0 bases and J gave up 0 bases, with 10 bases separating them. Germline CDR1 reads SGDLS; CDR2 reads YYNGEE. The CDR3 runs to 16 residues. CDR3 coding DNA: TGTGCCAGCAGCGTAGGCCAGGACATCTCTGGAAACACCATATATTTT. It codes for CASSVGQDISGNTIYF.

This chain uses TRBV2 with TRBJ1-1; a weak D match, TRBD1 (6 bases). The germline CDR1 and CDR2 sequences are SNHLY and FYNNEI. There are 14 residues in the CDR3. The germline V and J ends were trimmed by 7 bases and 1 base, with 13 bases remaining between them. The CDR3 coding sequence is TGTGCCAGCACCAAGGGACAACAGAACACTGAAGCTTTCTTT. It codes for CASTKGQQNTEAFF.

The chain couples TRBV6-1 to TRBJ1-1; D gene unclear. V dropped 1 base and J dropped 11 bases, with 14 bases sitting between them. The CDR3 is made up of 13 amino acids. Germline CDR1 MNHNS, CDR2 SASEGT. CDR3 bases: TGTGCCAGCAGTGAAGTGATCGACAAAAACGCTTTCTTT. Translation: CASSEVIDKNAFF.

V usage is TRBV19 and J usage is TRBJ1-4, with D possibly TRBD1 on 5 matching bases. This CDR3 spans 15 amino acids. Trimming took 1 base from V and 6 from J, leaving 12 bases between them. Germline loops: CDR1 LNHDA, CDR2 SQIVND (reference sequence). CDR3 loop: CASSIGQGFDEKLFF. DNA of the CDR3: TGTGCCAGTAGTATAGGTCAGGGATTCGATGAAAAACTGTTTTTT.

This clone appeared once. V gene TRBV20-1 combines with J gene TRBJ1-2; D uncertain. This CDR3 is built from 11 residues. V lost 5 bases and J lost 5, with 9 bases in between. Germline CDR1 DFQATT, CDR2 SNEGSKA (reference sequence). This chain's CDR3 is CSAHLWYGYTF. In nucleotides, the CDR3 is TGCAGTGCTCACTTGTGGTATGGCTACACCTTC.

V gene TRBV7-3 combines with J gene TRBJ2-3, with TRBD2 identical over 8 bases. The CDR3 runs 15 residues. Trimming at V came to 2 bases and at J to 4 bases, leaving 5 bases not matched to a gene. Germline V gene sequence: CDR1 SGHTA, CDR2 FQGTGA. The CDR3 reads CASSLRGRSPDTQYF. CDR3 DNA sequence: TGTGCCAGCAGCTTACGCGGGAGGAGTCCAGATACGCAGTATTTT. Based on the CDR3 plus reference TRBV7-3 and TRBJ2-3, the full variable domain is GAGVSQTPSNKVTEKGKYVELRCDPISGHTALYWYRQSLGQGPEFLIYFQGTGAADDSGLPNDRFFAVRPEGSVSTLKIQRTERGDSAVYLCASSLRGRSPDTQYFGPGTRLTVL.

This clone was detected once. V usage is TRBV10-3 and J usage is TRBJ2-3; unclear D gene. Germline CDR1 is ENHRY and CDR2 is SYGVKD. Between the trimmed V and J ends, which lost 4 bases and 4 bases, there was a span of 9 bases. This CDR3 is built from 13 residues. CDR3 protein: CAISASRADTQYF. CDR3 in DNA: TGTGCCATCAGTGCTTCCCGGGCAGATACGCAGTATTTT.

With respect to this clone: Other DNA sequences within the sample encode an identical CDR3. V and J are TRBV18 and TRBJ1-1, with D tentatively TRBD1 (5 bases). Germline assignment: CDR1 KGHSH and CDR2 LQKENI. Trimming stripped 2 bases from V and 4 bases from J, with 8 bases between. This CDR3 is 13 amino acids long. Here the CDR3 reads CASSPRGGTEAFF. The CDR3 nucleotides are TGTGCCAGCTCACCAAGGGGAGGCACTGAAGCTTTCTTT.

This chain links TRBV5-1 with TRBJ1-6; 8 bases line up with TRBD1. In germline, CDR1 is SGHRS, CDR2 YFSETQ. V gave up 5 bases and J gave up 5 bases; unmatched junction bases: 6. CDR3 length: 15 residues. In nucleotides, the CDR3 is TGCGCCAGCAGTCGGATACAGGGGGATAATTCACCCCTCCACTTT. It translates to CASSRIQGDNSPLHF.

V is TRBV9 and J is TRBJ2-1; 9 positions agree with TRBD2. V lost 3 bases and J lost 8; bases outside the gene matches: 3. The CDR3 extends over 13 amino acids. CDR1 and CDR2 from the germline V gene are SGDLS and YYNGEE. This CDR3 is CASSEGLAHEQFF. The CDR3 DNA reads TGTGCCAGCAGCGAGGGACTAGCCCATGAGCAGTTCTTC. The complete variable domain, with remaining parts taken from reference TRBV9 and TRBJ2-1, reads DSGVTQTPKHLITATGQRVTLRCSPRSGDLSVYWYQQSLDQGLQFLIQYYNGEERAKGNILERFSAQQFPDLHSELNLSSLELGDSALYFCASSEGLAHEQFFGPGTRLTVL.

The chain recombines TRBV11-2 with TRBJ1-4; 7 nucleotides agree with TRBD1. This CDR3 has 14 amino acids. The germline V gene encodes CDR1 SGHAT and CDR2 FQNNGV. V was clipped by 5 bases and J by 4 bases; unmatched bases: 4. The CDR3 sequence is CASSITGVNEKLFF. Written as DNA, the CDR3 is TGTGCCAGCAGCATAACAGGGGTTAATGAAAAACTGTTTTTT. Full variable domain (rest looked up from reference TRBV11-2 and TRBJ1-4): EAGVAQSPRYKIIEKRQSVAFWCNPISGHATLYWYQQILGQGPKLLIQFQNNGVVDDSQLPKDRFSAERLKGVDSTLKIQPAKLEDSAVYLCASSITGVNEKLFFGSGTQLSVL.

This chain connects TRBV27 to TRBJ1-5; D is uncertain. The CDR3 runs to 16 residues. Germline CDR1 reads MNHEY; CDR2 reads SMNVEV (reference sequence). The germline V and J ends were trimmed by 5 bases and 2 bases, with 16 bases remaining between them. The CDR3 sequence: CASSPLNRRGNQPQHF. As DNA, the CDR3 is TGTGCCAGCAGTCCCCTAAATCGTCGGGGCAATCAGCCCCAGCATTTT.

The J gene is TRBJ1-6, the V gene TRBV28; 9 nucleotides line up with TRBD1. CDR3 length: 16 amino acids. V trimming: 5 bases; J trimming: 4 bases; junction bases outside the gene matches: 6. The germline gives CDR1 MDHEN, CDR2 SYDVKM. DNA for the CDR3: TGTGCCAGCAGTCTCGGACAGGGGCGGTATAATTCACCCCTCCACTTT. It specifies CASSLGQGRYNSPLHF.

The gene calls are TRBV27 and TRBJ1-5, with 10 bases matching TRBD1. Germline assignment: CDR1 MNHEY and CDR2 SMNVEV (reference sequence). The CDR3 is 15 residues long. V trimming: 4 bases; J trimming: 4 bases; junction bases outside the gene matches: 4. CDR3: CASSWDRGTNQPQHF. The DNA for the CDR3 is TGTGCCAGCAGTTGGGACAGGGGAACGAATCAGCCCCAGCATTTT.

This clone was seen a single time. The chain joins TRBV6-5 to TRBJ2-2, with D perhaps TRBD2 (6 bases). From germline, CDR1 is MNHEY and CDR2 SVGAGI. The CDR3 extends over 14 amino acids. Trimming removed 9 bases from V and 3 bases from J, with 14 bases in between. The CDR3 loop is CASRDWAYTGELFF. CDR3 sequence (DNA): TGTGCCAGTAGGGACTGGGCCTACACCGGGGAGCTGTTTTTT.

This clone was seen more than once but under ten times. The chain carries TRBV5-1 and TRBJ1-3; tentative D call: TRBD1 (5 bases). The CDR3 spans 15 residues. The V gene lost 4 bases and the J gene lost 2 bases, with 13 bases spanning the gap. Germline V CDR1 and CDR2: SGHRS, YFSETQ. The CDR3 spells CASSLGRTAGNTIYF. The CDR3 DNA reads TGCGCCAGCAGCCTGGGACGGACTGCTGGAAACACCATATATTTT. The variable domain in full, with the rest retrieved from reference TRBV5-1 and TRBJ1-3, is KAGVTQTPRYLIKTRGQQVTLSCSPISGHRSVSWYQQTPGQGLQFLFEYFSETQRNKGNFPGRFSGRQFSNSRSEMNVSTLELGDSALYLCASSLGRTAGNTIYFGEGSWLTVV.

A few counts support this clone. V and J are TRBV12-5 and TRBJ2-7, with 8 bases lining up with TRBD1. The CDR3 is 15 amino acids. V trimming: 6 bases; J trimming: 7 bases; junction bases outside the gene matches: 14. The germline CDR1 and CDR2 sequences are LGHNT and FRNRAP. The CDR3 bases are TGTGCTAGTGGCACGACAGGGGCCCTTCTCTTTGAGCAGTACTTC. The encoded protein is CASGTTGALLFEQYF.

The V and J genes are TRBV28 and TRBJ2-7, with TRBD1 matching over 8 bases. V lost 4 bases and J lost 5; bases outside the gene matches: 10. The CDR3 consists of 15 residues. Germline CDR1 reads MDHEN; CDR2 reads SYDVKM. The chain's CDR3 is CASSSPGGAVNEQYF. The DNA for the CDR3 is TGTGCCAGCAGTTCCCCAGGGGGCGCAGTCAACGAGCAGTACTTC.

This chain joins TRBV5-1 and TRBJ2-2; 14 bases fit TRBD2. The germline V gene has CDR1 SGHRS and CDR2 YFSETQ. The CDR3 sequence is 16 residues long. V shed 4 bases and J 7 bases; nucleotides not matched to a gene: 6. DNA of the CDR3: TGCGCCAGCAGCCCGGGACTAGCGGGAGCTTTCGGGGAGCTGTTTTTT. The encoded protein is CASSPGLAGAFGELFF.

This clone has just a few counts. The rearrangement links TRBV30 to TRBJ1-1; 7 bases are a match to TRBD1. CDR1 and CDR2 (germline): GTSNPN, SVGIG (reference sequence). The length of the CDR3 is 12 residues. Trimming removed 0 bases from V and 9 bases from J; junction bases left unmatched: 4. Here the CDR3 reads CAWSVETGKAFF. Here the CDR3 DNA reads TGTGCCTGGAGTGTTGAGACAGGGAAAGCTTTCTTT.

This clone was seen a handful of times. The V gene is TRBV6-2 or TRBV6-3, the J gene TRBJ1-1; 10 nucleotides line up with TRBD1. V shed 0 bases and J 6 bases; nucleotides not matched to a gene: 1. CDR3 size: 14 residues. Germline V gene lookup returns CDR1 MNHEY and CDR2 SVGEGT. The CDR3 DNA follows: TGTGCCAGCAGTTACTCGACAGGGGGCCCTGAAGCTTTCTTT. This codes for CASSYSTGGPEAFF.

V gene TRBV6-5 combines with J gene TRBJ1-1, with a tentative D call TRBD1 (6 bases). CDR3 length: 16 amino acids. The V end was cut by 0 bases, the J end by 4 bases, with 15 bases between. The germline CDR1 and CDR2 sequences are MNHEY and SVGAGI. The CDR3 DNA reads TGTGCCAGCAGTTACTCGGCGGGGGGCGGGGGCACTGAAGCTTTCTTT. The encoded protein is CASSYSAGGGGTEAFF.